The clone carrying this TCR beta chain was counted a few times. Its specificity is not known. A sample-barcoded 5' primer and a J-beta primer mix were used in a second PCR of about 7 to 12 cycles. TCRdb re-analysed the 5' RACE reads in MiXCR, keeping a single row per CDR3 protein. The sample carries approximately 780,000 distinct CDR3 sequences, around 24% recorded once. The CDR3 is 15 residues long. V lost 6 bases and J lost 3, with 17 bases in between. Germline-derived CDR1 and CDR2 are SEHNR and FQNEAQ (reference sequence). The source of the sample is a study of blood T cells in healthy people across ages. The study, taken as a whole, reports: The study regarded diversity estimates from one million T cells as underestimates.

The same data also contributed to another study, on T cells of mothers and their children. From that second work: Slightly higher but non-significant overlap marked related mother-child pairs versus unrelated pairs.

J is TRBJ1-2 and V is TRBV7-9; D is uncertain. The clonotype originates from a boy aged 10-17 years in good health. The specimen sequenced was blood. The CDR3 region has the DNA TGTGCCAGCAGTCTGGACGGTTTCCCATACTATGGCTACACCTTC. This gives the protein CASSLDGFPYYGYTF.